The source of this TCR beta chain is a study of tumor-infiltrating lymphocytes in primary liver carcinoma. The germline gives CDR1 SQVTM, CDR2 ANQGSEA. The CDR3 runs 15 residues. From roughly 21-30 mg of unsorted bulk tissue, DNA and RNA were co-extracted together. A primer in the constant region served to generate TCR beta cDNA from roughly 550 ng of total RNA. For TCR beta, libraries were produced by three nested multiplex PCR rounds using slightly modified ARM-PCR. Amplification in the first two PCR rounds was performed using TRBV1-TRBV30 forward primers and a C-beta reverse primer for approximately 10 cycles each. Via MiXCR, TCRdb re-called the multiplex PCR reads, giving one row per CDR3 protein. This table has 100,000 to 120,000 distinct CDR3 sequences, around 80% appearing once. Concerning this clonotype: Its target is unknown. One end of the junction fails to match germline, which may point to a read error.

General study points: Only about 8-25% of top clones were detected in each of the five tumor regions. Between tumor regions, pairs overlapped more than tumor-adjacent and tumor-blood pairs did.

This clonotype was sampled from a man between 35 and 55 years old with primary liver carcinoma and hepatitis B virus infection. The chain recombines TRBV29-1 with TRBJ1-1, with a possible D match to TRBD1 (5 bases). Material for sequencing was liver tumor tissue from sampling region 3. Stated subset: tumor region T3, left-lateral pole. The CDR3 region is CSVVGGCGMRTEASF. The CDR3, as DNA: TGCAGCGTTGTCGGGGGGTGCGGGATGAGGACTGAAGCTTCCTTT.